The clone carrying this T cell receptor beta chain was recorded a few times. Its antigen is not known. The data were obtained in a study of cytomegalovirus exposure and HLA in healthy donors. In the PCR, 60 Vbeta and 13 Jbeta primers were used. In the authors' workflow: In a later analysis, the count reached 76 million or so unique TCR beta chains, with approximately 10 million shared. Generated by immunoSEQ multiplex PCR, the TCRdb table keeps only in-frame clones and is missing some. V and J calls and clone size come straight from that table; D and trimming were deduced from the DNA. This sample has around 160,000 clones, with 80% found just once. Whole-study results and caveats: V- and J-gene trimming of TCR beta was linked (in a later analysis) to a missense DCLRE1C variant.

The V and J ends lost 6 bases and 5 bases, in that order; junction bases with no gene match: 4. The germline CDR1 and CDR2 sequences are WSHSY and SAAADI. The CDR3 contains 14 residues. The chain couples TRBV10-2 to TRBJ1-5; TRBD1 matches at 10 bases. This clonotype originated in a young man in good health and CMV-seropositive. The sample comprised PBMCs. The CDR3 DNA sequence: TGCGCCAGCAGCCCCGGGACAGGGGATCAGCCCCAGCATTTT. It specifies CASSPGTGDQPQHF.